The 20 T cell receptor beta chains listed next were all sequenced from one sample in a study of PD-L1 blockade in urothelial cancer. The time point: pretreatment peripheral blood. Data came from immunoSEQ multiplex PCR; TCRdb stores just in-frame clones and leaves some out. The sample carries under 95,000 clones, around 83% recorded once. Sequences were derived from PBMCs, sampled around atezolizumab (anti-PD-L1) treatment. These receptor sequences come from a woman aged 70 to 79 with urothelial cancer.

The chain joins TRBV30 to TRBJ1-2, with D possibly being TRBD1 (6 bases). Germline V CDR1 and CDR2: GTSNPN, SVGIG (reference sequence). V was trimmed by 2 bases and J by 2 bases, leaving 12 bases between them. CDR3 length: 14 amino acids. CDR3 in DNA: TGTGCCTGGAGTTTTACAGGGATGAACTATGGCTACACCTTC. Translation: CAWSFTGMNYGYTF.

CDR3 in amino acids: CASSYDSNYGYTF. CDR3 in DNA: TGTGCCAGCAGTTACGACAGTAACTATGGCTACACCTTC. V gene TRBV6-5 combines with J gene TRBJ1-2; D may be TRBD1 (5 bases). Germline CDR1 reads MNHEY; CDR2 reads SVGAGI. Trimming stripped 2 bases from V and 1 base from J, with 5 bases between. The CDR3 spans 13 residues.

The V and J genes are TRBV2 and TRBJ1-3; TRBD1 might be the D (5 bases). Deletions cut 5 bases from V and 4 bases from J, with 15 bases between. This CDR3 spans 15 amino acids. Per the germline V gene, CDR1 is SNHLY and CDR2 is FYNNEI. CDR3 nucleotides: TGTGCCAGCAGTCCGGGGGGGGTTCCAGGAAACACCATATATTTT. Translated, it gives CASSPGGVPGNTIYF.

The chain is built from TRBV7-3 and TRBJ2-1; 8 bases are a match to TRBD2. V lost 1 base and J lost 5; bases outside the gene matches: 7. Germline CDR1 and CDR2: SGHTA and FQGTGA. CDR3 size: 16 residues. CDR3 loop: CASSLNAGGTDNEQFF. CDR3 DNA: TGTGCCAGCAGCTTAAACGCGGGAGGAACCGACAATGAGCAGTTCTTC.

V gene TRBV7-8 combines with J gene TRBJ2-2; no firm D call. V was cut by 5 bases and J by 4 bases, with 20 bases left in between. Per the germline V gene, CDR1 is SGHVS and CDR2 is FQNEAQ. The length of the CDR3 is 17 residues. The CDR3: CASSNRPQSSTTGELFF. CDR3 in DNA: TGTGCCAGCAGCAACCGCCCACAGTCCTCGACCACCGGGGAGCTGTTTTTT.

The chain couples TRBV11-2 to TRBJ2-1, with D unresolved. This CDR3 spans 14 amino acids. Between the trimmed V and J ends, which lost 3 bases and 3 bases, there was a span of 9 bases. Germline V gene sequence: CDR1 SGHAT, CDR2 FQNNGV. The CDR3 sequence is CASSLSIGYNEQFF. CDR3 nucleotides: TGTGCCAGCAGCTTGTCGATCGGCTACAATGAGCAGTTCTTC.

CDR3 region: CASSLATFQQGRGANVLTF. The CDR3 coding sequence is TGCGCCAGCAGCTTAGCGACGTTTCAACAGGGTAGGGGGGCCAACGTCCTGACTTTC. The chain uses TRBV5-1 and TRBJ2-6; perhaps TRBD1 as D (6 bases). The V and J ends lost 2 bases and 4 bases respectively, with 22 bases between them. The CDR3 is 19 amino acids. The germline V gene has CDR1 SGHRS and CDR2 YFSETQ.

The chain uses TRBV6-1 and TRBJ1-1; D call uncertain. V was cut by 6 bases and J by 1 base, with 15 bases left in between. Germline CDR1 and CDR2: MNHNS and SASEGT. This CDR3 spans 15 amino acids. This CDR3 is CASSRDPDKNTEAFF. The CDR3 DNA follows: TGTGCCAGCAGCCGCGATCCAGACAAGAACACTGAAGCTTTCTTT.

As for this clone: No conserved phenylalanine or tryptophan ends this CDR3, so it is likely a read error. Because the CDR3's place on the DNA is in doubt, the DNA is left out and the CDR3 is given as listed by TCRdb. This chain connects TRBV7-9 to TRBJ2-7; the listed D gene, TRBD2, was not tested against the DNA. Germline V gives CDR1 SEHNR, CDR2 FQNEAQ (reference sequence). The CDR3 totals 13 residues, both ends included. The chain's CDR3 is CASSQDPGLAEVS.

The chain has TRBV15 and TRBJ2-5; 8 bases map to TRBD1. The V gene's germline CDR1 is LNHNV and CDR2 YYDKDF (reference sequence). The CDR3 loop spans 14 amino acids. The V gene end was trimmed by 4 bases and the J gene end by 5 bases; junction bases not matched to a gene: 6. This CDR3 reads CATSMTGAPETQYF. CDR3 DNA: TGTGCCACCAGCATGACAGGGGCCCCGGAGACCCAGTACTTC. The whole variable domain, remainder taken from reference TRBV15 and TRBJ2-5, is DAMVIQNPRYQVTQFGKPVTLSCSQTLNHNVMYWYQQKSSQAPKLLFHYYDKDFNNEADTPDNFQSRRPNTSFCFLDIRSPGLGDTAMYLCATSMTGAPETQYFGPGTRLLVL.

The CDR3 nucleotides are TGTGCCAGCAGCCGCCAAGCCCCTAGCGGGAGGGAAGAGACCCAGTACTTC. It encodes CASSRQAPSGREETQYF. The rearrangement joins TRBV21-1 to TRBJ2-5; the D call TRBD2 from the table was never checked on the DNA. TRBV21-1 is deemed a pseudogene. The length of the CDR3 is 17 residues.

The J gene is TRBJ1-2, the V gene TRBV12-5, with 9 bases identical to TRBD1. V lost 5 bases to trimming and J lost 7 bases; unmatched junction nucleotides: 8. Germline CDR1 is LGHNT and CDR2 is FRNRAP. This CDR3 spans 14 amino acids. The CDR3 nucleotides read TGTGCTAGTGGTCCGGGGGACAGGGTGGGTGGCTACACCTTC. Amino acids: CASGPGDRVGGYTF. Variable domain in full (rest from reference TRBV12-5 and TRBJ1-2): DARVTQTPRHKVTEMGQEVTMRCQPILGHNTVFWYRQTMMQGLELLAYFRNRAPLDDSGMPKDRFSAEMPDATLATLKIQPSEPRDSAVYFCASGPGDRVGGYTFGSGTRLTVV.

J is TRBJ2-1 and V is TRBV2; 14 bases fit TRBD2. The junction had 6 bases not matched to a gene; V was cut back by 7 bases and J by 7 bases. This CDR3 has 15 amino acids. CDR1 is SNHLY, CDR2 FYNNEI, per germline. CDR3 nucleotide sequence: TGTGCCAGCACCACCGGGACTAGCGGGAGTAATGAGCAGTTCTTC. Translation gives CASTTGTSGSNEQFF. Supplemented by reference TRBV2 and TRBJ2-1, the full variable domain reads EPEVTQTPSHQVTQMGQEVILRCVPISNHLYFYWYRQILGQKVEFLVSFYNNEISEKSEIFDDQFSVERPDGSNFTLKIRSTKLEDSAMYFCASTTGTSGSNEQFFGPGTRLTVL.

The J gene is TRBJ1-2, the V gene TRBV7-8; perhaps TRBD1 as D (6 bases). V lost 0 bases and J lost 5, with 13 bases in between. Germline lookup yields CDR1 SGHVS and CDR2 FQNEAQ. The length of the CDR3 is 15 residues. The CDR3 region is CASSLARPGDYGYTF. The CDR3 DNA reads TGTGCCAGCAGCTTAGCGCGTCCAGGGGATTATGGCTACACCTTC.

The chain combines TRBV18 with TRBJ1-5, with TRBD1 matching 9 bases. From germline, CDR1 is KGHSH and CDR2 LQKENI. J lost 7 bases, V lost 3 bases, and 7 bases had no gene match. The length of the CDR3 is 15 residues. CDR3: CASSPPGQGGQPQHF. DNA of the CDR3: TGTGCCAGCTCACCGCCGGGACAGGGTGGCCAGCCCCAGCATTTT.

The CDR3 region is CASSSDRANTEAFF. DNA for the CDR3: TGTGCCAGCAGTTCGGACAGGGCGAACACTGAAGCTTTCTTT. The chain recombines TRBV6-5 with TRBJ1-1; 8 positions match TRBD1. Germline V gene lookup returns CDR1 MNHEY and CDR2 SVGAGI. Trimming cost V 4 bases and J 1 base; bases outside gene matches: 2. The CDR3 runs to 14 residues.

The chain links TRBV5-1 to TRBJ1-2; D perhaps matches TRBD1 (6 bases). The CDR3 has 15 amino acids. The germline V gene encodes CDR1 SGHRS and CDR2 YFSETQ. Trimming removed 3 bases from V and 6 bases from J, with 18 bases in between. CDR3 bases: TGCGCCAGCAGCTACCAACAGGGAATCGGGGATGGCTACACCTTC. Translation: CASSYQQGIGDGYTF.

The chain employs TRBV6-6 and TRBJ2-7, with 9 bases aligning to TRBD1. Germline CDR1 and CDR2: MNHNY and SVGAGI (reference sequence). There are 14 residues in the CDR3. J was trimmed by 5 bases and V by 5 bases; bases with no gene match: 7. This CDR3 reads CASSMGQGLDEQYF. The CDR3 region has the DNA TGTGCCAGCAGTATGGGACAGGGTCTCGACGAGCAGTACTTC.

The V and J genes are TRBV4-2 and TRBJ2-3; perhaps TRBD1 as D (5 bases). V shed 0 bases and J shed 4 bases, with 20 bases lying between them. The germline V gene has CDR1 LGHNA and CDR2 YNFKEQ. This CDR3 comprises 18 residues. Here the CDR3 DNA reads TGTGCCAGCAGCCAAGATCTTTACCAGGGTGGGGCTCCAGATACGCAGTATTTT. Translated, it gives CASSQDLYQGGAPDTQYF.

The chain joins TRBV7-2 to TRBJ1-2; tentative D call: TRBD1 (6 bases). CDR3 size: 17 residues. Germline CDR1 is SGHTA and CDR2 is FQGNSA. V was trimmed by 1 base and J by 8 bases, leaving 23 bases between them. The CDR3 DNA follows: TGTGCCAGCAGCTTAGTCCCCCGGGTTCAGGGGAGCGGAGGCTACACCTTC. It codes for CASSLVPRVQGSGGYTF.